This T cell receptor (beta chain) was profiled in a study of T cell clonality in common variable immunodeficiency. This CDR3 has 14 amino acids. The V gene's germline CDR1 is SEHNR and CDR2 FQNEAQ (reference sequence). The method was immunoSEQ multiplex PCR; TCRdb's version includes in-frame clones alone and lacks a portion of them. This repertoire holds around 40,000 clones, and none appear only once. This clone was found a few times. From the germline J gene comes the end of the CDR3, since the read stops 3 residues before it. Sequenced sample: peripheral blood mononuclear cells. The chain combines TRBV7-9 with TRBJ1-2; the D is unclear. This TCR was sampled from a person aged 18 to 75 in good health. CDR3 DNA, as far as it was read: TGTGCCAGCAGCTTGGATCTAGCGGGAGATACC. This sequence encodes CASSLDLAGDT. The whole CDR3 region reads CASSLDLAGDTYTF.